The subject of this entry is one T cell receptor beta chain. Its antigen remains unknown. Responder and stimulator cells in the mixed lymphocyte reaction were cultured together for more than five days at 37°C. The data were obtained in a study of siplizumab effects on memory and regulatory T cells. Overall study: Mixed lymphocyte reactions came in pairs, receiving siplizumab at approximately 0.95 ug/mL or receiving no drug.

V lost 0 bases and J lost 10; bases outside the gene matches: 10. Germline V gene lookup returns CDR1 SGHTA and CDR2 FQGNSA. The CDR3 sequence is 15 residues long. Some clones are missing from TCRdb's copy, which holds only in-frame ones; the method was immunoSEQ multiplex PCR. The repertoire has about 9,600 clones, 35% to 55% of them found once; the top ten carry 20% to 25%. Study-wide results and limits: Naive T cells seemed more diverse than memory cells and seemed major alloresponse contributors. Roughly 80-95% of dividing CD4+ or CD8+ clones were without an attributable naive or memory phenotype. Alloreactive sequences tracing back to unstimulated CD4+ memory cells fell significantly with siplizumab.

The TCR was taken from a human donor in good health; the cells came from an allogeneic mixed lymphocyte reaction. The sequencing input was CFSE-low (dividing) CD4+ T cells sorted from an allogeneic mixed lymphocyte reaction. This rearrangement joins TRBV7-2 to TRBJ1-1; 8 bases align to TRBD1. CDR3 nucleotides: TGTGCCAGCAGCTTAGCGGTAGGACAGGGACGAATAGCTTTCTTT. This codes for CASSLAVGQGRIAFF.